Listed below are T cell receptor beta chains from one sample, sequenced in a study of identical twins. Via MiXCR, TCRdb re-called the 5' RACE reads, giving one row per CDR3 protein. Of just under 550,000 distinct CDR3 sequences detected, nearly 15% appear once; the ten largest clones hold roughly 0.43%. These data were likewise used in another study, on yellow fever vaccine responses in identical twins.

Sequencing was performed on CD4+ T cells sorted from blood. These TCRs come from a young woman in good health. Both conserved end residues are part of each CDR3. A D gene is named only where the DNA matches it firmly. Size is stated for part of the rows, as once, few or many counts, or as a class when the clone is expanded.

clone_size	v_call	j_call	d_call	cdr3_aa	cdr3_nt
many	TRBV12-3/TRBV12-4	TRBJ2-3	NA	CASSLRSTDTQYF	TGTGCCAGCAGCTTAAGGTCCACAGATACGCAGTATTTT
many	TRBV12-3/TRBV12-4	TRBJ1-5	NA	CASSLQDNNQPQHF	TGTGCCAGCAGTCTACAGGACAACAATCAGCCCCAGCATTTT
NA	TRBV7-2	TRBJ1-2	NA	CASSSLGSTFYGYTF	TGTGCCAGCAGCTCCCTCGGCAGCACCTTCTATGGCTACACCTTC
many	TRBV10-3	TRBJ2-5	NA	CAIGGRQETQYF	TGTGCCATCGGGGGGAGGCAAGAGACCCAGTACTTC
many	TRBV24-1	TRBJ2-5	NA	CATSDSALGRETQYF	TGTGCCACCAGTGACAGTGCCTTGGGACGAGAGACCCAGTACTTC
NA	TRBV5-1	TRBJ2-3	NA	CASSRGGGTDTQYF	TGCGCCAGCAGCCGGGGCGGGGGCACAGATACGCAGTATTTT
few	TRBV12-3/TRBV12-4	TRBJ2-1	NA	CASKGGRFNEQFF	TGTGCCAGCAAGGGGGGGCGTTTCAATGAGCAGTTCTTC
few	TRBV6-1	TRBJ2-7	NA	CASSEAGTPAYEQYF	TGTGCCAGCAGTGAAGCCGGGACACCTGCCTACGAGCAGTACTTC
NA	TRBV7-8	TRBJ2-7	TRBD1	CASSPDRGPEQYF	TGTGCCAGCAGCCCAGACAGGGGGCCCGAGCAGTACTTC
NA	TRBV6-1	TRBJ2-5	NA	CASRDNAGTTETQYF	TGTGCCAGCAGGGACAATGCCGGGACGACGGAGACCCAGTACTTC
many	TRBV12-3/TRBV12-4	TRBJ2-2	TRBD2	CASSLATRGLAGKNTGELFF	TGTGCCAGCAGTTTAGCCACTCGAGGGCTAGCGGGGAAAAACACCGGGGAGCTGTTTTTT
many	TRBV5-1	TRBJ2-3	NA	CASSRGDIPTDTQYF	TGCGCCAGCAGCCGGGGGGACATTCCCACAGATACGCAGTATTTT
NA	TRBV12-5	TRBJ2-1	NA	CASGRGADPYNEQFF	TGTGCTAGTGGCCGAGGGGCAGACCCCTACAATGAGCAGTTCTTC
NA	TRBV11-2	TRBJ2-5	TRBD2	CASSYGAGSGVYQETQYF	TGTGCCAGCAGCTACGGGGCGGGTAGCGGGGTTTACCAAGAGACCCAGTACTTC
once	TRBV5-1	TRBJ2-7	NA	CASSAVAGSYEQYF	TGCGCCAGCAGCGCGGTGGCCGGGAGTTACGAGCAGTACTTC
few	TRBV24-1	TRBJ2-1	TRBD1	CATSDHTGTGSYNEQFF	TGTGCCACCAGTGATCACACCGGGACAGGGAGCTACAATGAGCAGTTCTTC
NA	TRBV3-1	TRBJ2-7	TRBD2	CASTQASGRINEQYF	TGTGCCAGCACCCAAGCAAGCGGGAGGATCAACGAGCAGTACTTC
NA	TRBV7-6	TRBJ2-2	NA	CASSLERSGELFF	TGTGCCAGCAGCTTAGAACGCTCCGGGGAGCTGTTTTTT
NA	TRBV6-1	TRBJ2-7	TRBD2	CASRGLATYEQYF	TGTGCCAGCAGGGGACTAGCGACCTACGAGCAGTACTTC
NA	TRBV6-5	TRBJ2-7	TRBD2	CASSYSSPTSGAYEQYF	TGTGCCAGCAGTTACTCGTCGCCGACTAGCGGGGCGTACGAGCAGTACTTC
NA	TRBV28	TRBJ2-3	NA	CASSLVLWGRTDTQYF	TGTGCCAGCAGTTTAGTCCTCTGGGGAAGAACAGATACGCAGTATTTT
NA	TRBV3-1	TRBJ2-1	NA	CASSQDSGREQFF	TGTGCCAGCAGCCAAGATTCAGGGCGCGAGCAGTTCTTC
few	TRBV28	TRBJ1-4	NA	CASGRGAGSEKLFF	TGTGCCAGCGGCCGCGGTGCAGGGAGCGAAAAACTGTTTTTT
NA	TRBV10-3	TRBJ2-2	NA	CAISPGLLCWELFF	TGTGCCATCAGCCCTGGGCTCCTCTGCTGGGAGCTGTTTTTT
NA	TRBV12-3/TRBV12-4	TRBJ2-1	NA	CASSSRSNEQFF	TGTGCCAGCAGCTCACGTTCGAATGAGCAGTTCTTC
few	TRBV20-1	TRBJ2-6	NA	CSARDLRGGSGANVLTF	TGCAGTGCTAGAGATCTCCGTGGAGGGTCTGGGGCCAACGTCCTGACTTTC
many	TRBV24-1	TRBJ2-1	NA	CATSVGTYNEQFF	TGTGCCACCAGTGTCGGGACCTACAATGAGCAGTTCTTC
few	TRBV18	TRBJ2-1	NA	CASSPTDTYNEQFF	TGTGCCAGCTCACCGACGGATACCTACAATGAGCAGTTCTTC
many	TRBV13	TRBJ1-4	NA	CASSRTEKNEKLFF	TGTGCCAGCAGCAGGACAGAAAAGAATGAAAAACTGTTTTTT
NA	TRBV7-9	TRBJ2-1	NA	CASSLHGGFYNEQFF	TGTGCCAGCAGCCTCCACGGGGGTTTCTACAATGAGCAGTTCTTC
NA	TRBV29-1	TRBJ2-5	NA	CSYLQVQGGPETQYF	TGCAGTTATTTGCAGGTACAGGGCGGTCCGGAGACCCAGTACTTC
NA	TRBV18	TRBJ2-7	NA	CASSPGDARRRYEQYF	TGTGCCAGCTCACCGGGGGACGCCCGACGCCGTTACGAGCAGTACTTC
NA	TRBV5-8	TRBJ1-5	NA	CASSLEVQGRQPQHF	TGTGCCAGCAGCTTGGAGGTACAGGGTAGGCAGCCCCAGCATTTT
NA	TRBV12-3/TRBV12-4	TRBJ2-1	NA	CASSLDRGTYDEQFF	TGTGCCAGCAGTTTAGATCGGGGGACTTATGATGAGCAGTTCTTC
NA	TRBV5-1	TRBJ1-4	TRBD1	CASSWDSPNEKLFF	TGCGCCAGCAGCTGGGACAGCCCTAATGAAAAACTGTTTTTT
NA	TRBV4-1	TRBJ2-6	NA	CASSQDQEAAGANVLTF	TGCGCCAGCAGCCAAGATCAGGAGGCAGCTGGGGCCAACGTCCTGACTTTC
few	TRBV15	TRBJ2-5	NA	CATSRATSGKYQETQYF	TGTGCCACCAGCAGGGCCACATCAGGAAAGTACCAAGAGACCCAGTACTTC
few	TRBV11-3	TRBJ2-2	NA	CASSRYRIAGELFF	TGTGCCAGCAGCCGCTACAGGATCGCCGGGGAGCTGTTTTTT
NA	TRBV5-1	TRBJ2-1	TRBD2	CASSLEAGGIYNEQFF	TGCGCCAGCAGCTTGGAGGCGGGGGGTATCTACAATGAGCAGTTCTTC
few	TRBV10-1	TRBJ2-3	TRBD2	CASSEGASGRSRSTDTQYF	TGCGCCAGCAGTGAGGGTGCTAGCGGGAGATCACGGTCAACAGATACGCAGTATTTT
few	TRBV7-9	TRBJ1-1	NA	CASRVNREPNTEAFF	TGTGCCAGCAGAGTTAACAGGGAGCCGAACACTGAAGCTTTCTTT
few	TRBV20-1	TRBJ2-1	NA	CSASSSGRNEQFF	TGCAGTGCTTCGAGCTCTGGCAGGAATGAGCAGTTCTTC
few	TRBV5-6	TRBJ1-2	NA	CASSLPQGVGSYGYTF	TGTGCCAGCAGCTTGCCTCAGGGCGTCGGTAGCTATGGCTACACCTTC
NA	TRBV25-1	TRBJ2-2	TRBD2	CASTPSSSGRAIGELFF	TGTGCCAGCACGCCTAGTTCTAGCGGGAGGGCCATAGGGGAGCTGTTTTTT
few	TRBV20-1	TRBJ2-7	TRBD1	CSAPTGVYEQYF	TGCAGTGCTCCGACAGGGGTGTACGAGCAGTACTTC
NA	TRBV15	TRBJ2-7	TRBD1	CATSRAGTGNYEQYF	TGTGCCACCAGCAGAGCCGGGACAGGTAACTACGAGCAGTACTTC
few	TRBV6-5	TRBJ2-1	NA	CASHKYNEQFF	TGTGCCAGCCACAAATACAATGAGCAGTTCTTC
many	TRBV24-1	TRBJ2-1	TRBD2	CATSDRGGSSYNEQFF	TGTGCCACCAGTGATAGAGGCGGGAGCTCCTACAATGAGCAGTTCTTC
NA	TRBV5-1	TRBJ2-4	TRBD1	CASSPGGTGSSQNIQYF	TGCGCCAGCAGCCCTGGGGGGACAGGGTCGAGTCAAAACATTCAGTACTTC
few	TRBV2	TRBJ2-3	NA	CASSERQGSTDTQYF	TGTGCCAGCAGTGAGCGTCAGGGGAGCACAGATACGCAGTATTTT
few	TRBV6-1	TRBJ2-7	NA	CASSEAFQYEQYF	TGTGCCAGCAGTGAAGCGTTTCAATACGAGCAGTACTTC
few	TRBV28	TRBJ2-5	TRBD2	CASSFSGTRVGGKTQYF	TGTGCCAGCAGTTTCTCCGGGACTAGAGTAGGCGGAAAGACCCAGTACTTC
NA	TRBV5-1	TRBJ2-1	TRBD2	CASSLLRESYNEQFF	TGCGCCAGCAGCTTGCTGCGGGAGAGTTACAATGAGCAGTTCTTC
NA	TRBV12-3/TRBV12-4	TRBJ2-3	NA	CASSLRSSPTDTQYF	TGTGCCAGCAGTTTACGGTCTAGTCCCACAGATACGCAGTATTTT
NA	TRBV4-1	TRBJ2-2	TRBD2	CASSHLLAGLNTGELFF	TGCGCCAGCAGCCATCTACTAGCGGGGTTGAACACCGGGGAGCTGTTTTTT
NA	TRBV6-5	TRBJ2-5	NA	CASSYRAKGGETQYF	TGTGCCAGCAGTTACCGGGCCAAGGGAGGAGAGACCCAGTACTTC
NA	TRBV20-1	TRBJ2-2	NA	CSARGYTGELFF	TGCAGTGCTAGAGGCTACACCGGGGAGCTGTTTTTT
NA	TRBV5-1	TRBJ2-2	NA	CASSPWGLRNEELFF	TGCGCCAGCAGCCCATGGGGCCTACGGAACGAGGAGCTGTTTTTT